Listed below are T cell receptor beta chains from one sample, sequenced in a study of CD4 T cells in relation to SARS-CoV-2 and coronaviruses. Their recognized antigens are unknown. The assay was immunoSEQ multiplex PCR, and TCRdb's table has in-frame clones only and misses some. The profile covers 18,000 or so clones, with approximately 80% appearing a single time and around a quarter taken by the ten largest. The specimen sequenced was CD4+ T cells from PBMCs, cultured in vitro. These receptors all come from a human donor in good health. Each CDR3 is given with its conserved first and last residue. D genes are given only for firm matches. Only some rows state a clone size, as once, few, many or a class for expanded clones.

V gene	D gene	J gene	clone size	CDR3 protein	CDR3 DNA
TRBV19	TRBD1	TRBJ2-3	-	CASTEDRGTDTQYF	TGTGCCAGTACAGAGGACAGGGGAACAGATACGCAGTATTTT
TRBV6-2/TRBV6-3	TRBD2	TRBJ2-5	-	CASSYWGLAGGLETQYF	TGTGCCAGCAGTTACTGGGGACTAGCGGGAGGGCTCGAGACCCAGTACTTC
TRBV19	TRBD1	TRBJ1-4	-	CASSKRKTGDISTNEKLFF	TGTGCCAGTAGTAAACGGAAGACAGGGGATATATCAACTAATGAAAAACTGTTTTTT
TRBV10-3	-	TRBJ2-1	-	CAISEGEGRDEQFF	TGTGCCATCAGTGAGGGGGAAGGTAGGGATGAGCAGTTCTTC
TRBV19	-	TRBJ2-1	-	CASSISSLLSNEQFF	TGTGCCAGTAGTATTTCTAGCCTTTTGAGTAATGAGCAGTTCTTC
TRBV5-5	TRBD1	TRBJ2-3	-	CASSLPDRGTDTQYF	TGTGCCAGCAGCTTGCCGGACAGGGGCACAGATACGCAGTATTTT
TRBV7-9	-	TRBJ2-2	-	CASSSLITGELFF	TGTGCCAGCAGCTCACTGATTACCGGGGAGCTGTTTTTT
TRBV9	-	TRBJ2-4	-	CASSVGRADGNIQYF	TGTGCCAGCAGCGTAGGCCGGGCTGATGGAAACATTCAGTACTTC
TRBV28	-	TRBJ1-6	few	CASSSPGNSPLHF	TGTGCCAGCAGTTCCCCGGGTAATTCACCCCTCCACTTT
TRBV24-1	-	TRBJ1-5	-	CATSEKGYSQHF	TGTGCCACCAGTGAGAAAGGGTATTCCCAGCATTTT
TRBV28	-	TRBJ2-1	once	CASRLGTRGPYNEQFF	TGTGCCAGCAGACTTGGGACTAGGGGGCCCTACAATGAGCAGTTCTTC
TRBV10-2	-	TRBJ1-6	-	CATHLRGTRSPLHF	TGCGCCACCCATTTGCGGGGGACGAGGTCACCCCTCCACTTT
TRBV20-1	-	TRBJ1-5	-	CSASRGYNQPQHF	TGCAGTGCTAGTAGGGGCTACAATCAGCCCCAGCATTTT
TRBV4-1	TRBD1	TRBJ1-2	few	CASSQDGDRAGGYTF	TGCGCCAGCAGCCAAGATGGGGACAGGGCGGGGGGCTACACCTTC
TRBV5-1	-	TRBJ2-7	-	CASSLDGRAGQYF	TGCGCCAGCAGCTTGGATGGGAGAGCGGGGCAGTACTTC
TRBV18	-	TRBJ2-2	once	CASSPFDSNTGELFF	TGTGCCAGCTCACCATTTGACTCAAACACCGGGGAGCTGTTTTTT
TRBV2	-	TRBJ1-2	-	CASSEGGQGGYTF	TGTGCCAGCAGTGAGGGGGGGCAGGGAGGCTACACCTTC
TRBV5-1	-	TRBJ1-1	-	CASSLRVDVKTEAFF	TGCGCCAGCAGCCTGAGAGTGGATGTTAAAACTGAAGCTTTCTTT
TRBV7-2	TRBD2	TRBJ2-1	-	CASSLVGGSSSYNEQFF	TGTGCCAGCAGCTTAGTTGGCGGGAGTAGCTCCTACAATGAGCAGTTCTTC
TRBV20-1	-	TRBJ2-1	-	CSASQSNEQFF	TGCAGTGCTAGCCAGAGCAATGAGCAGTTCTTC
TRBV6-2/TRBV6-3	TRBD2	TRBJ2-1	-	CASSRTSGTSVYNEQFF	TGTGCCAGCAGCCGAACTTCCGGGACTAGCGTTTACAATGAGCAGTTCTTC
TRBV6-1	-	TRBJ1-2	-	CASSELLDGRGYTF	TGTGCCAGCAGTGAACTGTTGGACGGCCGAGGCTACACCTTC
TRBV28	-	TRBJ1-1	-	CASSWESGRVGTEAFF	TGTGCCAGCAGTTGGGAGTCCGGCAGGGTGGGGACTGAAGCTTTCTTT
TRBV5-6	-	TRBJ2-5	-	CASRKWETQYF	TGTGCCAGCAGAAAATGGGAGACCCAGTACTTC